This entry features one T cell receptor (beta chain) sequence. Sequencing used immunoSEQ multiplex PCR; TCRdb keeps in-frame clones, though not all of them. The sample yields a few hundred thousand clones, around 74% seen once. These data come from a study of shared clonotypes between healthy human individuals. V shed 2 bases, J shed 4 bases, and the junction held 9 bases outside the gene matches. CDR3 length: 19 amino acids. Germline V CDR1 and CDR2: ENHRY, SYGVKD. The sequencing sample was made of memory CD4+ T cells sorted from blood. Subset meaning: CD45RA-negative fraction. This rearrangement joins TRBV10-3 to TRBJ2-3, with TRBD2 identical over 16 bases. The sequence was collected from a young man in good health. This CDR3 is CAISETTGLAGGLADTQYF. The DNA of the CDR3 is TGTGCCATCAGTGAGACGACGGGACTAGCGGGAGGGCTCGCAGATACGCAGTATTTT.